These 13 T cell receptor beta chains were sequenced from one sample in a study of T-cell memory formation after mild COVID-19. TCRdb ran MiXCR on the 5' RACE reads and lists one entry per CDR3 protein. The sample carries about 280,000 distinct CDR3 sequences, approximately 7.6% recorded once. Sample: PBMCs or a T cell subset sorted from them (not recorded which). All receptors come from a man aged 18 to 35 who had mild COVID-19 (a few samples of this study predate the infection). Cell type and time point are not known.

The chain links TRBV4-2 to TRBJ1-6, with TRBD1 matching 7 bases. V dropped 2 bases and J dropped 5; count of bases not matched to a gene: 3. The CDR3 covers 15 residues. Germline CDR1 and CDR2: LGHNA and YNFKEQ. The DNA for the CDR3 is TGTGCCAGCAGCCAATGGGGACAGAATAATTCACCCCTCCACTTT. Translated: CASSQWGQNNSPLHF.

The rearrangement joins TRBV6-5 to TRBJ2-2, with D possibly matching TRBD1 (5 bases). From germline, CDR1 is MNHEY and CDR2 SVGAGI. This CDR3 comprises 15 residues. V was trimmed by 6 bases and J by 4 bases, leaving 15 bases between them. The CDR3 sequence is CASSLDSSLTGELFF. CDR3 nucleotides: TGTGCCAGCAGCCTTGACAGTTCCCTCACCGGGGAGCTGTTTTTT.

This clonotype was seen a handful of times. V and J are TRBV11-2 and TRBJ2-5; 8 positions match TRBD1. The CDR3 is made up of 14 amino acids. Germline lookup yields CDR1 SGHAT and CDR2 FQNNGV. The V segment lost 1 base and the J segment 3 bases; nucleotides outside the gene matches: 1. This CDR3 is CASSLGTGKETQYF. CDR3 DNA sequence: TGTGCCAGCAGCTTAGGGACAGGGAAAGAGACCCAGTACTTC.

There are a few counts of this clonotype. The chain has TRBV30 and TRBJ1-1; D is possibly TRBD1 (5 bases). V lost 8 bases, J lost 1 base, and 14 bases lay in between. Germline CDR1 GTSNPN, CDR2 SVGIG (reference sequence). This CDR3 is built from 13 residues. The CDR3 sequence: CAGGLDGNTEAFF. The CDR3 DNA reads TGTGCCGGGGGACTGGACGGGAACACTGAAGCTTTCTTT.

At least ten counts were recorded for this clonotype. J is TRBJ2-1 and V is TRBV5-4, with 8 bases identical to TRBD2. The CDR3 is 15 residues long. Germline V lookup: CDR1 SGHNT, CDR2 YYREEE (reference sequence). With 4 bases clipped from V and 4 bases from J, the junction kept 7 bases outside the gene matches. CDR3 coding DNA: TGTGCCAGCAGCGGAACGGCGGGGGGTTACAATGAGCAGTTCTTC. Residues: CASSGTAGGYNEQFF. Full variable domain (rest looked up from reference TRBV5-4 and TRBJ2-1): ETGVTQSPTHLIKTRGQQVTLRCSSQSGHNTVSWYQQALGQGPQFIFQYYREEENGRGNFPPRFSGLQFPNYSSELNVNALELDDSALYLCASSGTAGGYNEQFFGPGTRLTVL.

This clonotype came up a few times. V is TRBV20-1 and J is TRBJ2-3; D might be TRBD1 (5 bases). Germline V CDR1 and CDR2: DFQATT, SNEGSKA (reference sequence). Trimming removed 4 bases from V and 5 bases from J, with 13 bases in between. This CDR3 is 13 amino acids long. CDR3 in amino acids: CSAKLRVKDTQYF. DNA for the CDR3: TGCAGTGCTAAACTCAGGGTCAAAGATACGCAGTATTTT.

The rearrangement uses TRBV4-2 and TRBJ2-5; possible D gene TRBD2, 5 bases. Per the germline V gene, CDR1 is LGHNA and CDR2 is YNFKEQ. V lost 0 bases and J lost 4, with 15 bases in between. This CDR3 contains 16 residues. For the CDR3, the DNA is TGTGCCAGCAGCCAAGATCGGAGGCTTGGTGGAGAGACCCAGTACTTC. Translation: CASSQDRRLGGETQYF.

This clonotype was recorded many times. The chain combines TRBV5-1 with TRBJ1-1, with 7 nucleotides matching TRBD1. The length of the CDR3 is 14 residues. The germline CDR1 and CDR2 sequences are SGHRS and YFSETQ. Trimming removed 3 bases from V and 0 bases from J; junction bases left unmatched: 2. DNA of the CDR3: TGCGCCAGCAGCTCGGGACAGATGAACACTGAAGCTTTCTTT. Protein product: CASSSGQMNTEAFF.

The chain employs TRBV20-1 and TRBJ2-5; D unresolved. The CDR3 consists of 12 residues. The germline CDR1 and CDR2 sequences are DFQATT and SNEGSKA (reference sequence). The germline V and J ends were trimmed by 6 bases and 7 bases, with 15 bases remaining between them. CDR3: CSASQGGRTQYF. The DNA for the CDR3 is TGCAGTGCCTCACAAGGCGGTCGGACCCAGTACTTC.

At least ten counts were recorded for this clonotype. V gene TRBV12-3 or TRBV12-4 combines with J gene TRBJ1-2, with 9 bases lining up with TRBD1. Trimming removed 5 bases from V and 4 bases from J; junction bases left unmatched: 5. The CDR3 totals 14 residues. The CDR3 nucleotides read TGTGCCAGCAGTCCGACAGGGGGGCCCTATGGCTACACCTTC. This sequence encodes CASSPTGGPYGYTF.

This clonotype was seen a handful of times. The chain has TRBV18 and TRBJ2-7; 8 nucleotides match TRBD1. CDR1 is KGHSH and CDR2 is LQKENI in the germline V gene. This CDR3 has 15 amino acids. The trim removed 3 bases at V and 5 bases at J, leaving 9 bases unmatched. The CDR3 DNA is TGTGCCAGCTCACCCGACAGGGGTTCCGTGCACGAGCAGTACTTC. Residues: CASSPDRGSVHEQYF.

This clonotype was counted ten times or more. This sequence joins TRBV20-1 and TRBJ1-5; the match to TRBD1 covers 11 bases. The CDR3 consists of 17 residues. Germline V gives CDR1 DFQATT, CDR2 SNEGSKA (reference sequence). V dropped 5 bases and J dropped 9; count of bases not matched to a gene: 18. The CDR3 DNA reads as TGCAGTGCTCGGTTTGGTGTTTGGGGACAGGGGGTCCCGCCCCAGCATTTT. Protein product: CSARFGVWGQGVPPQHF.

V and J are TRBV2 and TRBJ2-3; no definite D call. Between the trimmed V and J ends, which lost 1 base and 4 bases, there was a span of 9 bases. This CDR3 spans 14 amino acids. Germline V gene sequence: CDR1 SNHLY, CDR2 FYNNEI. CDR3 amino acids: CASSEVRASDTQYF. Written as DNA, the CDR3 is TGTGCCAGCAGTGAAGTCCGGGCGTCAGATACGCAGTATTTT. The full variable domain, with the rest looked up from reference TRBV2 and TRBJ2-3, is EPEVTQTPSHQVTQMGQEVILRCVPISNHLYFYWYRQILGQKVEFLVSFYNNEISEKSEIFDDQFSVERPDGSNFTLKIRSTKLEDSAMYFCASSEVRASDTQYFGPGTRLTVL.